The following is a T cell receptor beta chain sequence with its context. The antigen is unknown. The data derive from a study of lymphopenia after photon versus proton radiotherapy. Study-wide results and limits: Under photons, naive T cells and diversity fell while effector/memory populations rose. Oligoclonal CD8+ Temra expansion after nadir drove photon patients' diversity drop. In patients who died, overall survival fell as post-nadir TCR diversity dropped more.

Clones were sequenced by immunoSEQ multiplex PCR, and TCRdb holds only the in-frame ones, with some missing. This repertoire shows about 22,000 clones, 80% to 90% found once; its top ten account for 8.5% to 14%. The receptor's source is a man of 80 years or more with esophageal cancer. The sample in question was peripheral blood, obtained from a patient treated with proton-based radiotherapy.

CDR3 sequence: CASGFSPTGSPDTQYF. CDR3 nucleotide sequence: TGTGCTAGTGGTTTTTCCCCGACAGGGAGCCCCGATACGCAGTATTTT. This chain links TRBV12-5 with TRBJ2-3; 7 bases match TRBD1. Germline V lookup: CDR1 LGHNT, CDR2 FRNRAP. The CDR3 has 16 residues. Trimming cost V 3 bases and J 6 bases; bases outside gene matches: 12.